This TCR beta chain was recovered during a study of blood T cell repertoires in COVID-19. Whole-study context: The study drew acute and convalescent COVID-19 samples from the United States, Italy and Spain. PBMCs, B-cell-depleted T cells, or T cells were the source of the cDNA or gDNA that made up the material.

Per the original data handling: The assay estimated nucleated cells by amplifying reference gene primers. TCRdb's copy holds only in-frame clones and misses some; the assay was immunoSEQ multiplex PCR. The D gene and trimming were derived from the DNA, and the V and J assignments and clone size from that table. The sample yields 55,000 to 70,000 clones, around 87% seen once. The CDR3 runs 15 residues. The junction had 6 bases not matched to a gene; V was cut back by 0 bases and J by 5 bases. Per germline, CDR1 SGHDT and CDR2 YYEEEE. This receptor was identified in a man between 65 and 79 years old with acute or convalescent COVID-19. Sequenced input: peripheral blood. V and J are TRBV5-6 and TRBJ2-7; 9 bases match TRBD1. Written as DNA, the CDR3 is TGTGCCAGCAGCTTGGTGGACAGGGGCCCTAACGAGCAGTACTTC. This codes for CASSLVDRGPNEQYF.